This TCR beta chain was obtained from a study of T cell repertoires in cytomegalovirus infection. One entry per CDR3 protein results from TCRdb running MiXCR on the reads. This sample has 750,000 to 950,000 distinct CDR3 sequences, with 25% to 35% found just once. Study conclusions and caveats: Predominance within the ex vivo response was attributable to HLA-C-restricted CMV-specific TCR beta clonotypes.

The germline V gene has CDR1 SGHTA and CDR2 FQGNSA. The CDR3 consists of 13 residues. V was cut by 7 bases and J by 5 bases, with 14 bases left in between. Turning to this clonotype: Its antigen is as yet unknown.

Sequences were derived from cultured CD8+ T cells from PBMCs, sampled from culture after CMV antigen stimulation. This chain connects TRBV7-2 to TRBJ1-1; D is perhaps TRBD1 (5 bases). The TCR was taken from a human donor in good health (CMV status not recorded). Some clones in this sample may be carry-over from other donors' samples. Here the CDR3 DNA reads TGTGCCAGCACCGACAGCCCCAGAACTGAAGCTTTCTTT. It codes for CASTDSPRTEAFF.